Listed here is a single TCR beta chain. This sample is part of a study of CD8+ T cells in alopecia areata. Whole-study context: It was 6 to 18 months of tofacitinib, and then there were 6 months off drug.

V lost 5 bases, J lost 11 bases, and 4 bases stayed unmatched. The CDR3 consists of 11 residues. Germline V gene lookup returns CDR1 MNHEY and CDR2 SMNVEV (reference sequence). RNA was isolated and reverse transcribed to cDNA, the sequencing template. Some clones are missing from TCRdb's copy, which holds only in-frame ones; the method was immunoSEQ multiplex PCR. The data contain 150,000 or so clones, more than 45% of them singletons. The origin of this receptor is a human donor with alopecia areata. This chain links TRBV27 with TRBJ2-3; 7 bases align to TRBD2. The sample was CD8+ T cells sorted from blood, taken at week 0. In nucleotides, the CDR3 is TGTGCCAGCAGTCCGGGGGGTAGGCAGTATTTT. Its protein product is CASSPGGRQYF.